The T cell receptor beta chain described here comes from a study of blood T cell repertoires in COVID-19 (dated by TCRdb to 2020 to 2022). In the study overall: Collaborator samples came from the United States, Italy and Spain and covered acute and convalescent phases of COVID-19. The prospective study material was composed of cDNA or gDNA derived from T cells, B-cell-depleted T cells, or PBMCs. Deeply sampled blood TCRbeta repertoires from subjects exposed to, actively infected with, or recovered from COVID-19 were included in the dataset. The repertoires were released in a freely available public database intended as a resource for research on the immune response to SARS-CoV-2. Samples were obtained from the ongoing ImmuneRACE study (first 160 participants) and from some 1,200 subjects provided by 6 global collaborators. The sample metadata nearly always contained a de-identified subject ID, COVID-19 status, age in years and sex. HLA class I and class II types, where available, came from metadata supplied by the sample provider rather than from assay-based typing.

Trimming takes 0 bases off V and 0 bases off J; junction bases not matched to a gene: 10. The CDR3 runs 19 amino acids, cysteine and phenylalanine included. The DNA shown is the 57-base CDR3, in frame from base 1. CDR1 SGHTA and CDR2 FQGNSA are derived from the germline V gene. Turning to this clone: Which antigen it targets is not known. It has no much larger one-base neighbor in the sample; base qualities were not kept.

Here is what the overall study found, with its caveats: Clinical and demographic metadata were provided uncurated, with the amount varying by source and participant.

Whole blood was collected in K2EDTA tubes by collaborating institutions according to the institutions' own protocols. For TCRbeta analysis, collaborator samples were shipped as frozen whole blood, as isolated PBMCs, or as DNA extracted from either sample type. The immunoSEQ Assay, a bias-controlled multiplex PCR, was used to amplify TCRbeta CDR3 regions from genomic DNA. As for the authors' bioinformatics: Within the assay, amplification of reference gene primers was used to estimate how many nucleated cells each sample contained. To quantify the absolute abundance of each unique TCRbeta CDR3 rearrangement, sequence reads were collapsed and filtered. For each sample, productive Simpson clonality was calculated as the square root of Simpson's diversity index over productive rearrangements. This immuneACCESS table, as held by TCRdb, lists in-frame sequences with V and J called but not all clones. Of the missing ones, under half trace to an unresolved V gene in checked studies; the others have no known cause. The V and J calls and the clone size are those of that table, but D and trimming were determined from the DNA. Counted in this sample were about 97,000 clones; roughly 89% of them appeared once. In total, the top ten clones hold 15% of the sample.

The sequenced sample was peripheral blood. The V gene is TRBV7-2 and the J gene is TRBJ2-3; TRBD2 lines up with 9 middle nucleotides. This clonotype was obtained from a human donor in a cohort sampled during active COVID-19. The encoded CDR3 is CASSLAREGRGYSTDTQYF. The DNA is TGTGCCAGCAGCTTAGCGCGGGAGGGCCGAGGTTACAGCACAGATACGCAGTATTTT.